The T cell receptor (beta chain) described here comes from a study of early T cells in non-severe SARS-CoV-2 infection. Study in general: The study sequenced bulk RNA from unsorted whole blood, with chains unpaired.

Overall study results and limits: VDJdb-based annotation leaned toward anti-spike CD8 responses and missed private and CD4 specificities.

V lost 5 bases, J lost 2 bases, and 4 bases stayed unmatched. There are 15 residues in the CDR3. Germline-derived CDR1 and CDR2 are SGHAT and FQNNGV. This clonotype showed up many times. What it binds is unknown. cDNA molecules, individually, were tagged with unique molecular identifiers. From the 5' RACE reads, TCRdb called clonotypes with MiXCR, one entry per CDR3 protein. The sample carries approximately 27,000 distinct CDR3 sequences, about 4.2% recorded once. Sequenced: whole blood. This chain links TRBV11-2 with TRBJ2-1, with 9 bases fitting TRBD2. The source is an adult who was a healthcare worker with PCR-confirmed SARS-CoV-2 infection or an uninfected control (not recorded which). CDR3 amino acids: CASSGLAGPYNEQFF. CDR3 nucleotides: TGTGCCAGCAGCGGCCTAGCGGGGCCCTACAATGAGCAGTTCTTC.